Below, 25 T cell receptor beta chains from the same sample are listed, as sequenced in a study of blood T cell repertoires in COVID-19 (dated by TCRdb to about 2020). The protocol used for the library was the immunoSEQ multiplex PCR assay. TCRdb re-hosts the immuneACCESS table, in-frame sequences only. Its copies lack some clones; in the studies checked, an unresolved V gene accounts for under half of them, and the cause for the rest is not known. The sample has some 61,000 clones on record, roughly 89% of them singletons. The ten biggest clones cover roughly 8.8% of the sample. Sequenced sample: peripheral blood. These receptors came from a man aged 25-45 years with acute or convalescent COVID-19.

The J gene is TRBJ2-1, the V gene TRBV7-3, with 10 bases that match TRBD2. V dropped 0 bases and J dropped 8; count of bases not matched to a gene: 10. Germline V gene lookup returns CDR1 SGHTA and CDR2 FQGTGA. This CDR3 is 17 amino acids long. CDR3 loop: CASSLTLAGAPGHEQFF. Here the CDR3 DNA reads TGTGCCAGCAGCTTAACGCTAGCGGGAGCCCCGGGCCATGAGCAGTTCTTC.

The chain is built from TRBV28 and TRBJ2-6; D unresolved. V lost 6 bases to trimming and J lost 7 bases, with 13 bases between them. Germline V lookup: CDR1 MDHEN, CDR2 SYDVKM. The CDR3 loop spans 14 amino acids. The CDR3 loop is CASSGPLGANVLTF. The CDR3 DNA is TGTGCCAGCAGCGGCCCCCTAGGAGCCAACGTCCTGACTTTC. The variable domain in full, completed from reference TRBV28 and TRBJ2-6, reads DVKVTQSSRYLVKRTGEKVFLECVQDMDHENMFWYRQDPGLGLRLIYFSYDVKMKEKGDIPEGYSVSREKKERFSLILESASTNQTSMYLCASSGPLGANVLTFGAGSRLTVL.

This chain connects TRBV6-5 to TRBJ2-3; a possible D gene is TRBD1 (6 bases). The CDR3 is 14 residues long. In germline, CDR1 is MNHEY, CDR2 SVGAGI. With 2 bases removed from V and 4 bases from J, the gap between germline ends came to 10 bases. CDR3: CASSYTGLADTQYF. The CDR3 coding sequence is TGTGCCAGCAGTTACACAGGGTTGGCAGATACGCAGTATTTT.

The chain is built from TRBV25-1 and TRBJ2-7; D is unresolved. The V end was cut by 6 bases, the J end by 0 bases, with 9 bases between. CDR1 MGHDK and CDR2 SYGVNS come from the germline V gene. The CDR3 consists of 13 residues. The CDR3 protein is CASSLKSSYEQYF. CDR3 nucleotides: TGTGCCAGCAGCCTGAAGAGCTCCTACGAGCAGTACTTC.

This chain connects TRBV28 to TRBJ2-4, with D unresolved. This CDR3 comprises 15 residues. V was clipped by 5 bases and J by 1 base, with 12 bases between them. CDR1 is MDHEN, CDR2 SYDVKM, per germline. DNA for the CDR3: TGTGCCAGCAGTCCACCTCACGGGGCCAAAAACATTCAGTACTTC. The encoded protein is CASSPPHGAKNIQYF.

The CDR3 here is CASSLGGGNTIYF. CDR3 bases: TGCGCCAGCAGCTTGGGGGGCGGAAACACCATATATTTT. This chain links TRBV5-1 with TRBJ1-3, with D tentatively TRBD1 (5 bases). V was trimmed by 0 bases and J by 4 bases, leaving 5 bases between them. This CDR3 has 13 amino acids. Germline CDR1 reads SGHRS; CDR2 reads YFSETQ.

The V gene is TRBV2, the J gene TRBJ1-5; D gene uncertain. The CDR3 runs 13 residues. The germline V gene has CDR1 SNHLY and CDR2 FYNNEI. V lost 3 bases to trimming and J lost 2 bases, with 5 bases between them. The CDR3 DNA sequence: TGTGCCAGCAGTGACCGGGGCAATCAGCCCCAGCATTTT. Encoded protein: CASSDRGNQPQHF.

The gene calls are TRBV19 and TRBJ2-1; D gene unclear. V was shortened by 3 bases and J by 4 bases, with 7 bases between the two germline ends. CDR3 size: 13 residues. Germline CDR1 and CDR2: LNHDA and SQIVND (reference sequence). CDR3 loop: CASSIERYNEQFF. The CDR3 coding sequence is TGTGCCAGTAGTATCGAGAGGTACAATGAGCAGTTCTTC. The full variable domain, with the rest looked up from reference TRBV19 and TRBJ2-1, is DGGITQSPKYLFRKEGQNVTLSCEQNLNHDAMYWYRQDPGQGLRLIYYSQIVNDFQKGDIAEGYSVSREKKESFPLTVTSAQKNPTAFYLCASSIERYNEQFFGPGTRLTVL.

The rearrangement links TRBV19 to TRBJ1-1; 8 nucleotides agree with TRBD1. The CDR3 loop spans 14 amino acids. V gave up 5 bases and J gave up 5 bases; unmatched junction bases: 7. Germline V lookup: CDR1 LNHDA, CDR2 SQIVND (reference sequence). The CDR3 sequence: CASSSGQGMTEAFF. The CDR3 DNA reads as TGTGCCAGTAGTTCTGGACAGGGAATGACTGAAGCTTTCTTT.

This rearrangement joins TRBV12-3 or TRBV12-4 to TRBJ2-7; D possibly corresponds to TRBD1 (5 bases). Trimming stripped 6 bases from V and 2 bases from J, with 11 bases between. This CDR3 contains 13 residues. The CDR3 DNA reads TGTGCCAGCAGCCCTACAGGAACCTACGAGCAGTACTTC. As protein: CASSPTGTYEQYF.

The V gene is TRBV27, the J gene TRBJ2-3; tentative D call: TRBD2 (6 bases). CDR3 size: 14 residues. Germline V lookup: CDR1 MNHEY, CDR2 SMNVEV (reference sequence). Between the trimmed V and J ends, which lost 7 bases and 2 bases, there was a span of 13 bases. The DNA for the CDR3 is TGTGCCAGCAAAGAGCTAGCGACCACAGATACGCAGTATTTT. This gives the protein CASKELATTDTQYF.

The chain couples TRBV6-5 to TRBJ1-1, with D tentatively TRBD1 (5 bases). In germline, CDR1 is MNHEY, CDR2 SVGAGI. V dropped 0 bases and J dropped 1 base, with 9 bases sitting between them. The CDR3 runs 15 residues. CDR3 bases: TGTGCCAGCAGTTACTCCCCGACAGCGAACACTGAAGCTTTCTTT. Amino acids: CASSYSPTANTEAFF.

The V call is TRBV28, the J call TRBJ2-7, with 12 bases that match TRBD2. The V segment lost 3 bases and the J segment 9 bases; nucleotides outside the gene matches: 3. The CDR3 runs to 13 residues. The germline CDR1 and CDR2 sequences are MDHEN and SYDVKM. The CDR3 DNA is TGTGCCAGCAGTTTCTCGACTAGCGGGGGGCAGTACTTC. Protein: CASSFSTSGGQYF. The full variable domain, its missing parts supplied by reference TRBV28 and TRBJ2-7, is DVKVTQSSRYLVKRTGEKVFLECVQDMDHENMFWYRQDPGLGLRLIYFSYDVKMKEKGDIPEGYSVSREKKERFSLILESASTNQTSMYLCASSFSTSGGQYFGPGTRLTVT.

V is TRBV5-4 and J is TRBJ2-1, with TRBD2 as a possible D gene (5 bases). Trimming pared 0 bases from V and 6 bases from J, leaving 10 bases between. Looked up from germline, CDR1 is SGHNT and CDR2 is YYREEE (reference sequence). This CDR3 has 14 residues. The CDR3 DNA reads TGTGCCAGCAGCTTGGAATATGGGAGCAATGAGCAGTTCTTC. It yields the protein CASSLEYGSNEQFF.

This chain uses TRBV6-2 or TRBV6-3 with TRBJ2-7; possibly TRBD2 for D (5 bases). This CDR3 has 14 amino acids. Trimming shortened V by 2 bases and J by 0 bases, and 8 bases separated the two germline ends. Germline values: CDR1 MNHEY, CDR2 SVGEGT. CDR3 in DNA: TGTGCCAGCAGTTACGCGGGCGGCTCCTACGAGCAGTACTTC. Protein sequence: CASSYAGGSYEQYF.

This chain uses TRBV21-1 with TRBJ2-5; TRBD2, the D gene given by the table, was not confirmed from the DNA. TRBV21-1 is noted as a pseudogene. There are 14 residues in the CDR3. CDR3 sequence: CASSKGTIAETQYF. CDR3 sequence (DNA): TGTGCCAGCAGCAAAGGCACGATAGCTGAGACCCAGTACTTC.

V usage is TRBV10-1 and J usage is TRBJ2-1, with 12 bases lining up with TRBD2. Trimming removed 5 bases from V and 7 bases from J; junction bases left unmatched: 6. CDR1 is WNHNN and CDR2 is SYGVQD in the germline V gene (reference sequence). The CDR3 contains 15 residues. The CDR3 sequence: CASSRLAGVPNEQFF. The CDR3 DNA reads TGCGCCAGCAGTCGACTAGCGGGAGTACCAAATGAGCAGTTCTTC.

The V call is TRBV21-1, the J call TRBJ2-2; the table's D call TRBD2 went unverified against the DNA. TRBV21-1 is annotated as a pseudogene. The CDR3 contains 15 residues. CDR3 sequence (DNA): TGTGCCAGCAGCAAACTAGGCGGGAGGATCGGGGAGCTGTTTTTT. It is translated as CASSKLGGRIGELFF.

J is TRBJ2-1 and V is TRBV2; D is undetermined. Trimming took 2 bases from V and 8 from J, leaving 4 bases between them. Per the germline V gene, CDR1 is SNHLY and CDR2 is FYNNEI. The CDR3 covers 11 residues. The CDR3, as DNA: TGTGCCAGCAGTGAATCGGATGAGCAGTTCTTC. Translation: CASSESDEQFF.

J is TRBJ1-5 and V is TRBV4-1, with TRBD1 identical over 7 bases. J lost 7 bases, V lost 5 bases, and 8 bases had no gene match. CDR1 MGHRA and CDR2 YSYEKL come from the germline V gene. The CDR3 totals 14 residues. CDR3 nucleotides: TGCGCCAGCAGCAATGAACAGGGGAACCAGCCCCAGCATTTT. Residues: CASSNEQGNQPQHF.

The V gene is TRBV5-4, the J gene TRBJ2-2, with a possible D match to TRBD1 (5 bases). This CDR3 contains 18 residues. V gave up 4 bases and J gave up 0 bases, with 19 bases separating them. The germline gives CDR1 SGHNT, CDR2 YYREEE (reference sequence). CDR3 DNA: TGTGCCAGCAGCCTGCCCGATTACCAGGGTCCGAACACCGGGGAGCTGTTTTTT. Its translation is CASSLPDYQGPNTGELFF.

CDR3 protein: CASSPTGDGEKLFF. CDR3 DNA: TGTGCCAGTAGCCCTACAGGCGACGGGGAAAAACTGTTTTTT. The V gene is TRBV19, the J gene TRBJ1-4, with D possibly matching TRBD1 (5 bases). Germline V gene lookup returns CDR1 LNHDA and CDR2 SQIVND (reference sequence). V lost 6 bases to trimming and J lost 8 bases, with 16 bases between them. The CDR3 extends over 14 amino acids.

This chain uses TRBV27 with TRBJ2-2; D possibly corresponds to TRBD2 (6 bases). V lost 10 bases and J 6 bases, leaving 21 bases between the germline ends. CDR3 length: 15 residues. The germline CDR1 and CDR2 sequences are MNHEY and SMNVEV (reference sequence). CDR3 sequence reads: CATKSEGGIPGELFF. The CDR3 bases are TGTGCCACTAAGTCGGAGGGAGGAATTCCCGGGGAGCTGTTTTTT.

This clone was recorded only once. V gene TRBV5-4 combines with J gene TRBJ1-1; a possible D gene is TRBD1 (5 bases). This CDR3 spans 15 amino acids. Germline loops: CDR1 SGHNT, CDR2 YYREEE (reference sequence). V shed 0 bases and J shed 6 bases, with 15 bases lying between them. The DNA of the CDR3 is TGTGCCAGCAGCTTGGGGGGCCCCCAGATGGCTGAAGCTTTCTTT. Amino acid sequence: CASSLGGPQMAEAFF.

The gene calls are TRBV19 and TRBJ1-1; D is unclear. The CDR3 spans 15 residues. Trimming cost V 4 bases and J 2 bases, with 14 bases left between them. Germline-derived CDR1 and CDR2 are LNHDA and SQIVND (reference sequence). The CDR3 sequence is CASSKSLVVNTEAFF. CDR3 nucleotide sequence: TGTGCCAGTAGTAAGAGCCTTGTGGTAAACACTGAAGCTTTCTTT.